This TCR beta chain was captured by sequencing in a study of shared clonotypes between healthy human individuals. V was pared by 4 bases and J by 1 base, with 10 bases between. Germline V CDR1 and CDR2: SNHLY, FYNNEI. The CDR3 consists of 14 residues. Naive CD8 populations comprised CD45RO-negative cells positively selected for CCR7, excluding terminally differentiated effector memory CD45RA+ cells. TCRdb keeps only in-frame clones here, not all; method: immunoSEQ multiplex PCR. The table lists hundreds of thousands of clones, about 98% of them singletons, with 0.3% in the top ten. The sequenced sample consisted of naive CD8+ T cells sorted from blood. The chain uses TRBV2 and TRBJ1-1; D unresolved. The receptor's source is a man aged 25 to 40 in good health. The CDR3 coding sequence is TGTGCCAGCAGTGCTCCGGAGACGAACACTGAAGCTTTCTTT. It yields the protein CASSAPETNTEAFF.